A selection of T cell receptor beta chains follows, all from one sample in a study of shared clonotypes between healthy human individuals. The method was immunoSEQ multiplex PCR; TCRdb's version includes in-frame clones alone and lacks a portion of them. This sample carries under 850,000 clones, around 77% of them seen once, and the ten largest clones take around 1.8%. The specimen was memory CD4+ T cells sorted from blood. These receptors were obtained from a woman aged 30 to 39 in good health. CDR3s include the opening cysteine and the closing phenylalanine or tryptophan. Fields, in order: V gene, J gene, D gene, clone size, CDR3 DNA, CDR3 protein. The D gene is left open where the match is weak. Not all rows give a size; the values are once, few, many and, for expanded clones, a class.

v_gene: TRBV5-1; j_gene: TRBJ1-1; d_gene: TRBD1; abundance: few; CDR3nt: TGCGCCAGCAGCTCCAGGGGGCCCGGCACTGAAGCTTTCTTT; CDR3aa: CASSSRGPGTEAFF
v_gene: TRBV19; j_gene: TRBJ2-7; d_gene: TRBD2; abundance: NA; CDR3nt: TGTGCCAGTAGTATAGGAGGGGGTTCGCGCGGACTAGCGCTCTACGAGCAGTACTTC; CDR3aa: CASSIGGGSRGLALYEQYF
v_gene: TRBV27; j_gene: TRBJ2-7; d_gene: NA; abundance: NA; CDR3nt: TGTGCCAGCAGTTTGTTTCGGGGTTGGGAGCAGTACTTC; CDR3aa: CASSLFRGWEQYF
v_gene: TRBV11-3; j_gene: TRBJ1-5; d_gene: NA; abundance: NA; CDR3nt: TGTGCCAGCAGCTCCGACCGGGGGAATAGCAATCAGCCCCAGCATTTT; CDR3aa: CASSSDRGNSNQPQHF
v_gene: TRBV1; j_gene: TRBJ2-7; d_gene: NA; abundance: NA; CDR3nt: TGCACCAGCAGCCAAGAGGGACTATCCATCTACGAGCAGTACTTC; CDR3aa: CTSSQEGLSIYEQYF
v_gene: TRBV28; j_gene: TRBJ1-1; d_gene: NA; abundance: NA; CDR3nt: TGTGCCAGCAGTTTCCCACAAGTAGCTTTCTTT; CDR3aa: CASSFPQVAFF
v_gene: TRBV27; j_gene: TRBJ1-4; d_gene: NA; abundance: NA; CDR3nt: TGTGCCAGCGGGCTAGGGGTTACTAATGAAAAACTGTTTTTT; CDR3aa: CASGLGVTNEKLFF
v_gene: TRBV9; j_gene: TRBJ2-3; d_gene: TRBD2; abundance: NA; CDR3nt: TGTGCCAGCAGCGGGAAAATAGCGGGGGTGGGAGATACGCAGTATTTT; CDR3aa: CASSGKIAGVGDTQYF
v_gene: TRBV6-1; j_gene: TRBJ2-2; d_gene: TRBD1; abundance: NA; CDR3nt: TGTGCCAGCAGTGAGGCCAGGGGGCGAGCCGGGGAGCTGTTTTTT; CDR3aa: CASSEARGRAGELFF
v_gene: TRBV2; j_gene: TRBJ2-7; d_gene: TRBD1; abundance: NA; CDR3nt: TGTGCCAGCAGCGGACAGGGATCGGACTACGAGCAGTACTTC; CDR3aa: CASSGQGSDYEQYF
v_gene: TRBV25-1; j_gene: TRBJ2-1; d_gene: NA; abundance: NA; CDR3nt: TGTGCCAGCGGATCCTACAATGAGCAGTTCTTC; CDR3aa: CASGSYNEQFF
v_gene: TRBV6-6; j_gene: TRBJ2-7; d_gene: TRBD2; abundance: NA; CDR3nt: TGTGCCAGCAGTTCGGCCTTGGGGGGGGCCTACGAGCAGTACTTC; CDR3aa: CASSSALGGAYEQYF
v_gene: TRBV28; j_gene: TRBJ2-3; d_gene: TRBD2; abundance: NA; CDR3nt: TGTGCCAGCAAAAGGGGCGGGAGAGACCAGTATTTT; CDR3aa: CASKRGGRDQYF
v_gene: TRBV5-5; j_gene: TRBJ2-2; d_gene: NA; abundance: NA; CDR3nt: TGTGCCAGCAGCTTGATTATGTCCAACACCGGGGAGCTGTTTTTT; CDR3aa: CASSLIMSNTGELFF
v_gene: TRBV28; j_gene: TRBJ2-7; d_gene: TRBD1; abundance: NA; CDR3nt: TGTGCCAGCAGTTTAGGGACAGGGGGCTCCTACGAGCAGTACTTC; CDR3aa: CASSLGTGGSYEQYF
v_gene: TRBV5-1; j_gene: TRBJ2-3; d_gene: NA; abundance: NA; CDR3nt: TGCGCCAGCAGCTTGGAGGGCGGGCGCGGCGCGTATACGCAGTATTTT; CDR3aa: CASSLEGGRGAYTQYF
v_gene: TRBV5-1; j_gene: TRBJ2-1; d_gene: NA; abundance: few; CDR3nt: TGCGCCAGCAGCTTGGACCGGCCCAACTACAATGAGCAGTTCTTC; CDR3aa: CASSLDRPNYNEQFF
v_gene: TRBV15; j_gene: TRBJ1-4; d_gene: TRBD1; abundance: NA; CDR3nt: TGTGCCACCAGCGGGGGACAGGGATTCGTTGAAAAACTGTTTTTT; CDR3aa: CATSGGQGFVEKLFF
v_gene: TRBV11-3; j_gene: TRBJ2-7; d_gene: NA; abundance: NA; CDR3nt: TGTGCCAGCAGCCCGGGCCCCTCTCTTGACGAGCAGTACTTC; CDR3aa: CASSPGPSLDEQYF
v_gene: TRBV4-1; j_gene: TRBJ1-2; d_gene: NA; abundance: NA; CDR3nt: TGCGCCAGCAGCCAAGATCCCATAGGTCCTAACTATGGCTACACCTTC; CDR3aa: CASSQDPIGPNYGYTF
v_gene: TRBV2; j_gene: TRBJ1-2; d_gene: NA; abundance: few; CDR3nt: TGTGCCAGCAGCCCCCAGGCAGGGTTGGGGTATGGCTACACCTTC; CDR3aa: CASSPQAGLGYGYTF
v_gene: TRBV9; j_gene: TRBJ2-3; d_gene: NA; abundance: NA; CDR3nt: TGTGCCAGCAGCGTAGGGCTAGCTGGCGATACGCAGTATTTT; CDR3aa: CASSVGLAGDTQYF
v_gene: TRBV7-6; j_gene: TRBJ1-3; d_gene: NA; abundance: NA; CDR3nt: TGTGCCAGCAGTTTTTCGCTCCTCGGAAACACCATATATTTT; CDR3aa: CASSFSLLGNTIYF
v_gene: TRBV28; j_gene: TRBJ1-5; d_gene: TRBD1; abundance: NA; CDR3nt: TGTGCCAGCAGTATCGAGGGGACAGGGGTCAATCAGCCCCAGCATTTT; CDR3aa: CASSIEGTGVNQPQHF
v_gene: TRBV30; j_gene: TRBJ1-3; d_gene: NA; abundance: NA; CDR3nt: TGTGCCTGGAGCGGGGGAGGAAACACCATATATTTT; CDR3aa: CAWSGGGNTIYF
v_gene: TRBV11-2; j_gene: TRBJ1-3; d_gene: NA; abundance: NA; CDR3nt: TGTGCCAGCAGCCCAGCAGGGACGTCTGGAAACACCATATATTTT; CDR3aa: CASSPAGTSGNTIYF
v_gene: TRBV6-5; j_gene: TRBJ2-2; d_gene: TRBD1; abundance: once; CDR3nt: TGTGCCAGCAGTGGCGGACAGGGGAGCACCGGGGAGCTGTTTTTT; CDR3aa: CASSGGQGSTGELFF
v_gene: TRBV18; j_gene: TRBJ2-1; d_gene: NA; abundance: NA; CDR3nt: TGTGCCAGCTCACCTCGTAGGGACTCCAATGAGCAGTTCTTC; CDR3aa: CASSPRRDSNEQFF
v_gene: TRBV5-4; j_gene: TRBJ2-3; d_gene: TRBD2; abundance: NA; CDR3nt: TGTGCCAGCAGCGACCCTCGGGGGGGGCTCACAGATACGCAGTATTTT; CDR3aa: CASSDPRGGLTDTQYF
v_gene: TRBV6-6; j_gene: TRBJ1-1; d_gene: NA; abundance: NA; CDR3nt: TGTGCCAGCAGTTACGTGGGGATTTCAAACACTGAAGCTTTCTTT; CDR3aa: CASSYVGISNTEAFF
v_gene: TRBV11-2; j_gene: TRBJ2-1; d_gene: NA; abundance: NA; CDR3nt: TGTGCCAGCAGCTCCCGGGACAAGTACAATGAGCAGTTCTTC; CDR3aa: CASSSRDKYNEQFF
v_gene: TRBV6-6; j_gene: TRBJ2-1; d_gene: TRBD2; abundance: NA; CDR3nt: TGTGCCAGCAGTCGGCGGGAGGATTACAATGAGCAGTTCTTC; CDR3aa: CASSRREDYNEQFF
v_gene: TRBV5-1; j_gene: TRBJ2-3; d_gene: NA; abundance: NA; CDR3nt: TGCGCCAGCAGCCAGGGACTCCCGAACCTCGCAGATACGCAGTATTTT; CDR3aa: CASSQGLPNLADTQYF
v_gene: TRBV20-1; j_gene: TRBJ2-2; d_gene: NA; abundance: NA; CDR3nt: TGCAGTGCTGGCTTGGGCGGGGAGCTGTTTTTT; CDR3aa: CSAGLGGELFF
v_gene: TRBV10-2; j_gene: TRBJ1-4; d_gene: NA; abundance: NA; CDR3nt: TGCGCCAGCGGGCAGGGAGAGAATGAAAAACTGTTTTTT; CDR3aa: CASGQGENEKLFF
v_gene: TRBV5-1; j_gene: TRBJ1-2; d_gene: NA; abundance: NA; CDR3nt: TGCGCCAGCAGCAGCGCACGGGGGAAGAAGGGCTACACCTTC; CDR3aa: CASSSARGKKGYTF
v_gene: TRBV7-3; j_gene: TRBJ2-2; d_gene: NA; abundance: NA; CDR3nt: TGTGCCAGCAGAGGAGGTCAGGCGGACACCGGGGAGCTGTTTTTT; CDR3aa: CASRGGQADTGELFF
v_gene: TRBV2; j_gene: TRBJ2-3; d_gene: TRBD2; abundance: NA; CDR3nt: TGTGCCAGCACCTCTTTAGCGGGAGCTGGAGATACGCAGTATTTT; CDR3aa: CASTSLAGAGDTQYF
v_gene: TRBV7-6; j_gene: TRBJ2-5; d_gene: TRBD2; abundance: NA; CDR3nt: TGTGCCAGCAGCTCAAGACTAGCGGGAACCGGAGAGACCCAGTACTTC; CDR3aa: CASSSRLAGTGETQYF
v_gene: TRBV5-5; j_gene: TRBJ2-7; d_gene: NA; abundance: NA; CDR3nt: TGTGCCAGCAGCGCATATTCCTACGAGCAGTACTTC; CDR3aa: CASSAYSYEQYF
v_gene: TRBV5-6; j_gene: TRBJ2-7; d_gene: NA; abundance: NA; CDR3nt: TGTGCCAGCAGCCTACAGACCTACGAGCAGTACTTC; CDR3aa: CASSLQTYEQYF
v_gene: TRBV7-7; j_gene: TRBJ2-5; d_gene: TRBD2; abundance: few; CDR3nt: TGTGCCAGCAGCCTAAACCTAGCGGGAGCGCCGGGAGAGACCCAGTACTTC; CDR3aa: CASSLNLAGAPGETQYF
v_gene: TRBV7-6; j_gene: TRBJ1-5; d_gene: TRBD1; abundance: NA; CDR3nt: TGTGCCAGCAGCTTAGGACAGGGCGCGAGCAATCAGCCCCAGCATTTT; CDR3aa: CASSLGQGASNQPQHF
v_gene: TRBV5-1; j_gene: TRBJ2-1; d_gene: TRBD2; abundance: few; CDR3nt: TGCGCCAGCAGCTTGGCCACAAAAGCGGGAGTGATTAGCAATGAGCAGTTCTTC; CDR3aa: CASSLATKAGVISNEQFF
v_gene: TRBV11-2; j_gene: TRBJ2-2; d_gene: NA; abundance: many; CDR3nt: TGTGCCAGCAGCTCCACAGGGACCGGGGAGCTGTTTTTT; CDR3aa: CASSSTGTGELFF
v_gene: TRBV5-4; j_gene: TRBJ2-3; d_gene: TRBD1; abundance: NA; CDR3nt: TGTGCCAGCAGCCTGACAGGGTGGGACCACACAGATACGCAGTATTTT; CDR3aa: CASSLTGWDHTDTQYF
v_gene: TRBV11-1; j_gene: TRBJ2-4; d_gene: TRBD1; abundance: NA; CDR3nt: TGTGCCAGCAGCAGGACAGGGGCTAAAAACATTCAGTACTTC; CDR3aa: CASSRTGAKNIQYF
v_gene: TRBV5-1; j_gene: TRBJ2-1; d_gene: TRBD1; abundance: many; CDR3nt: TGCGCCAGCAGCGTGGACAGGGGAGCCTACAATGAGCAGTTCTTC; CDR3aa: CASSVDRGAYNEQFF
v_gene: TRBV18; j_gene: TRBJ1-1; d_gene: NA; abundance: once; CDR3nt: TGTGCCAGCTCACCCCCTCACAGGAACACTGAAGCTTTCTTT; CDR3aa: CASSPPHRNTEAFF
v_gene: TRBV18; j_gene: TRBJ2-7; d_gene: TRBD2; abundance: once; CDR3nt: TGTGCCAGCTCACCGCGGACGGGGACTACCTACGAGCAGTACTTC; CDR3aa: CASSPRTGTTYEQYF
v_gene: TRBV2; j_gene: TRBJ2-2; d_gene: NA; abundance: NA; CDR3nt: TGTGCCAGCAGTAAGGAGAACACCGGGGAGCTGTTTTTT; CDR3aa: CASSKENTGELFF
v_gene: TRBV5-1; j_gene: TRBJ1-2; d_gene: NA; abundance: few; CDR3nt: TGCGCCAGCAGCTTGCCCGCAGGGGATTATGGCTACACCTTC; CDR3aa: CASSLPAGDYGYTF
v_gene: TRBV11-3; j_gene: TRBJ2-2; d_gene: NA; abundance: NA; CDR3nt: TGTGCCAGCGGCACAGGGAACACCGGGGAGCTGTTTTTT; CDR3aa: CASGTGNTGELFF
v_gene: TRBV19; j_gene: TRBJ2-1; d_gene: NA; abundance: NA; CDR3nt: TGTGCCAGTAGTCGACAGAGATTGGATGAGCAGTTCTTC; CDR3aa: CASSRQRLDEQFF
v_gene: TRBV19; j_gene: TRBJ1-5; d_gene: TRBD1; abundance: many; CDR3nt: TGTGCCAGTAGTATAATAGGGACAGGGGCGAATCAGCCCCAGCATTTT; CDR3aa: CASSIIGTGANQPQHF
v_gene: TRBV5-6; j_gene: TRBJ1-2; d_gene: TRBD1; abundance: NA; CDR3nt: TGTGCCAGCAGCTTGTACAGGGGGCTCGCGAACTATGGCTACACCTTC; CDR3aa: CASSLYRGLANYGYTF
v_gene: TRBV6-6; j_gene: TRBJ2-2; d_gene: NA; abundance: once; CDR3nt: TGTGCCAGCAGCCAGTCAGAGAACACCGGGGAGCTGTTTTTT; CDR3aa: CASSQSENTGELFF
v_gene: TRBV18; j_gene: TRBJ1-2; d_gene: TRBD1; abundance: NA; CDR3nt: TGTGCCAGCTCACCAAAACCGGGACAGAGCAACTATGGCTACACCTTC; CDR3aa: CASSPKPGQSNYGYTF